The 10 T cell receptor beta chains listed next were all sequenced from one sample in a study of blood T cell repertoires in COVID-19. Using immunoSEQ multiplex PCR, the repertoire was profiled, and TCRdb retains in-frame clones only, with some absent. The sample records roughly 200,000 clones, approximately 83% being singletons. The sequenced sample was PBMCs or T cells enriched from blood (not recorded which). The receptors here all came from a woman in her 40s with acute COVID-19.

The chain combines TRBV7-8 with TRBJ2-1; D is possibly TRBD2 (6 bases). CDR1 and CDR2 from the germline V gene are SGHVS and FQNEAQ. The length of the CDR3 is 13 residues. Between the trimmed V and J ends, which lost 7 bases and 7 bases, there was a span of 14 bases. The CDR3 is CASNRERWNEQFF. CDR3 DNA sequence: TGTGCCAGCAATCGGGAGCGGTGGAATGAGCAGTTCTTC.

The V call is TRBV30, the J call TRBJ2-7; the D gene is possibly TRBD2 (6 bases). Trimming stripped 3 bases from V and 6 bases from J, with 18 bases between. Germline lookup yields CDR1 GTSNPN and CDR2 SVGIG (reference sequence). This CDR3 is built from 14 residues. The chain's CDR3 is CAWSSGLGSSEQYF. Written as DNA, the CDR3 is TGTGCCTGGAGCTCGGGACTCGGCTCTTCCGAGCAGTACTTC.

The chain has TRBV27 and TRBJ2-2; 8 positions match TRBD1. The CDR3 has 17 amino acids. Germline values: CDR1 MNHEY, CDR2 SMNVEV (reference sequence). Trimming cost V 5 bases and J 1 base; bases outside gene matches: 9. CDR3 residues: CASSALQGAGNTGELFF. In nucleotides, the CDR3 is TGTGCCAGCAGTGCCCTCCAGGGGGCCGGGAACACCGGGGAGCTGTTTTTT.

V usage is TRBV4-1 and J usage is TRBJ2-7; maybe TRBD2 (6 bases). This CDR3 has 14 amino acids. From germline, CDR1 is MGHRA and CDR2 YSYEKL. The V gene lost 1 base and the J gene lost 4 bases, with 11 bases spanning the gap. The CDR3 sequence: CASSQVTGDYEQYF. DNA of the CDR3: TGCGCCAGCAGCCAAGTCACGGGAGATTACGAGCAGTACTTC.

As for this clone: Other DNA sequences within the sample encode an identical CDR3. The J gene is TRBJ1-1, the V gene TRBV27; TRBD1 matches 8 bases. J lost 5 bases, V lost 2 bases, and 1 base had no gene match. Germline CDR1 MNHEY, CDR2 SMNVEV (reference sequence). The CDR3 totals 13 residues. The CDR3 DNA reads as TGTGCCAGCAGTTTACGACAGGGGACTGAAGCTTTCTTT. It yields the protein CASSLRQGTEAFF.

V and J are TRBV28 and TRBJ2-5; 8 positions match TRBD2. V was pared by 1 base and J by 2 bases, with 6 bases of the junction left unmatched. There are 16 residues in the CDR3. CDR1 is MDHEN, CDR2 SYDVKM, per germline. The CDR3 is CASSLFPGGFQETQYF. CDR3 DNA sequence: TGTGCCAGCAGTTTATTCCCGGGGGGGTTTCAAGAGACCCAGTACTTC. The full variable domain, in which reference TRBV28 and TRBJ2-5 provide the parts outside the CDR3, is DVKVTQSSRYLVKRTGEKVFLECVQDMDHENMFWYRQDPGLGLRLIYFSYDVKMKEKGDIPEGYSVSREKKERFSLILESASTNQTSMYLCASSLFPGGFQETQYFGPGTRLLVL.

The chain has TRBV6-4 and TRBJ2-7; 8 nucleotides align to TRBD2. Germline V gives CDR1 MRHNA, CDR2 SNTAGT. The CDR3 runs 13 residues. J lost 3 bases, V lost 2 bases, and 0 bases had no gene match. The CDR3 spells CASSDGTSYEQYF. DNA of the CDR3: TGTGCCAGCAGTGACGGGACTAGCTACGAGCAGTACTTC.

The chain combines TRBV2 with TRBJ2-1, with D uncertain. V was cut by 3 bases and J by 0 bases, with 6 bases left in between. This CDR3 is built from 14 residues. Germline V gives CDR1 SNHLY, CDR2 FYNNEI. The CDR3 reads CASSDLSSYNEQFF. The CDR3, as DNA: TGTGCCAGCAGTGACCTGAGCTCCTACAATGAGCAGTTCTTC.

The chain joins TRBV3-1 (or the pseudogene TRBV3-2) to TRBJ2-7; the D gene is possibly TRBD2 (6 bases). The V end lost 7 bases, the J end lost 0 bases, and 13 bases lay between the germline ends. Germline CDR1 is LGHDT and CDR2 is YNNKEL (reference sequence). The CDR3 is made up of 14 amino acids. The CDR3 coding sequence is TGTGCCAGCAAGGTCGGAGGGAGCTCCTACGAGCAGTACTTC. Encoded protein: CASKVGGSSYEQYF.

This clone was recorded a few times. CDR3 bases: TGTGCCAGCAGCTCCTCCTTGGACAGGGAGGGCTACAATGAGCAGTTCTTC. This translates into CASSSSLDREGYNEQFF. The chain employs TRBV7-9 and TRBJ2-1; D may be TRBD1 (8 bases). V lost 4 bases, J lost 3 bases, and 19 bases lay in between. This CDR3 has 17 amino acids. CDR1 and CDR2 (germline): SEHNR, FQNEAQ (reference sequence).